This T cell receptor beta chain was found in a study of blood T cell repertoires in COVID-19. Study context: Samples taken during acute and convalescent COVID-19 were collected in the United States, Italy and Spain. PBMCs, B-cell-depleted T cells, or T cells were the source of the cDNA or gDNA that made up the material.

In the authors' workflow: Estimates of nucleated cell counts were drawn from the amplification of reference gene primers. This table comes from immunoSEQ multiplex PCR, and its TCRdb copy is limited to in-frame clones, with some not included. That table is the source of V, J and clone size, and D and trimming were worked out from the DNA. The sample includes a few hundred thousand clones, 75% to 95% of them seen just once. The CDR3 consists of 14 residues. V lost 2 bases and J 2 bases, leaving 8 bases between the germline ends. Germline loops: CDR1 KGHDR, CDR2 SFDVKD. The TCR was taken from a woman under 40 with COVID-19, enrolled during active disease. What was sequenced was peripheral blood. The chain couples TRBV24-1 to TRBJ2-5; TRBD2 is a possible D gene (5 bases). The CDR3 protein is CATSDSRGQETQYF. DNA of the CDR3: TGTGCCACCAGTGATTCTAGAGGGCAAGAGACCCAGTACTTC.